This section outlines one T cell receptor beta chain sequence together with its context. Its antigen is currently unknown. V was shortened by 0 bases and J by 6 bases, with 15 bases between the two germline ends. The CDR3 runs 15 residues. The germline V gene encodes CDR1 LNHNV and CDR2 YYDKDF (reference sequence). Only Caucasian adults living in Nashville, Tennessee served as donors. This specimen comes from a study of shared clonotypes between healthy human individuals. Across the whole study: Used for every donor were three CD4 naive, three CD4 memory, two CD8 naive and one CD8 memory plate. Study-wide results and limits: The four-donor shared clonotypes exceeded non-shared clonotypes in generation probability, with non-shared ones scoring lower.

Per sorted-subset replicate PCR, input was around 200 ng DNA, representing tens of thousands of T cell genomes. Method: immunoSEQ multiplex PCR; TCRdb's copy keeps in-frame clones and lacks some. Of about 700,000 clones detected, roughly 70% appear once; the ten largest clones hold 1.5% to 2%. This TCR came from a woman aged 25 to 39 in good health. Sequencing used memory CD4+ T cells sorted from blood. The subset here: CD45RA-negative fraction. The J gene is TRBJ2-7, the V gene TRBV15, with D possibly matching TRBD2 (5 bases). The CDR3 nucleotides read TGTGCCACCAGCAGAGATCCCGGGATAATGAGCGAGCAGTACTTC. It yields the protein CATSRDPGIMSEQYF.